One and the same sample provided the 23 T cell receptor beta chains below, sequenced in a study of OX40 agonist ivuxolimab in advanced cancers. Method: immunoSEQ multiplex PCR; TCRdb's copy keeps in-frame clones and lacks some. In the table there are approximately 98,000 clones, 80% to 95% of which are singletons. Here the sequenced sample was CD4+ or CD8+ T cells sorted from blood, taken in a trial of the OX40 agonist ivuxolimab. The receptors were gathered from an adult with an advanced solid tumor such as melanoma, head and neck, liver or kidney cancer.

The chain joins TRBV7-9 to TRBJ1-2; possibly TRBD1 for D (5 bases). The CDR3 has 16 residues. Germline V CDR1 and CDR2: SEHNR, FQNEAQ (reference sequence). With 5 bases removed from V and 6 bases from J, the gap between germline ends came to 22 bases. The CDR3 reads CASSPQQAGGEDGYTF. CDR3 sequence (DNA): TGTGCCAGCAGCCCACAACAGGCAGGTGGAGAGGATGGCTACACCTTC.

The rearrangement uses TRBV15 and TRBJ1-1; D is possibly TRBD1 (6 bases). The CDR3 has 14 amino acids. Germline CDR1 reads LNHNV; CDR2 reads YYDKDF (reference sequence). V was clipped by 0 bases and J by 5 bases, with 10 bases between them. The CDR3 region has the DNA TGTGCCACCAGCAGAGATATACAGGGAACTGAAGCTTTCTTT. Encoded protein: CATSRDIQGTEAFF.

DNA for the CDR3: TGTGCCAGCCGCCCTTACGGGGGACCTAACTATGGCTACACCTTC. Its translation: CASRPYGGPNYGYTF. V gene TRBV6-4 combines with J gene TRBJ1-2; tentative D call: TRBD1 (5 bases). Germline-derived CDR1 and CDR2 are MRHNA and SNTAGT. The CDR3 length is 15 residues. The V gene lost 8 bases and the J gene lost 0 bases, with 16 bases spanning the gap.

The J gene is TRBJ1-4, the V gene TRBV19; 10 positions agree with TRBD1. The germline V gene encodes CDR1 LNHDA and CDR2 SQIVND (reference sequence). The CDR3 is made up of 14 amino acids. V was pared by 10 bases and J by 8 bases, with 10 bases of the junction left unmatched. This CDR3 reads CATKAGQGPEKLFF. The DNA for the CDR3 is TGTGCCACTAAGGCGGGACAGGGGCCCGAAAAACTGTTTTTT.

DNA of the CDR3: TGTGCCAGCAGCCCCCCGGACTGGCGTCCCACCGGGGAGCTGTTTTTT. Translated: CASSPPDWRPTGELFF. The chain has TRBV9 and TRBJ2-2, with D possibly being TRBD2 (5 bases). The V end was cut by 4 bases, the J end by 4 bases, with 17 bases between. The V gene's germline CDR1 is SGDLS and CDR2 YYNGEE. This CDR3 region has 16 residues.

This clone was recorded a few times. The chain couples TRBV19 to TRBJ1-6, with unresolved D. V was trimmed by 10 bases and J by 9 bases, leaving 19 bases between them. CDR1 and CDR2 from the germline V gene are LNHDA and SQIVND (reference sequence). The CDR3 sequence is 14 residues long. The chain's CDR3 is CAIGPAGAGSPLHF. DNA of the CDR3: TGTGCCATAGGGCCGGCGGGAGCAGGTTCACCCCTCCACTTT.

The chain has TRBV19 and TRBJ2-7; D gene ambiguous. Trimming shortened V by 1 base and J by 5 bases, and 9 bases separated the two germline ends. The V gene's germline CDR1 is LNHDA and CDR2 SQIVND (reference sequence). The CDR3 has 13 residues. The CDR3 nucleotides read TGTGCCAGTAGTATAGTTCCAAGCGACGAGCAGTACTTC. Its translation: CASSIVPSDEQYF.

The J gene is TRBJ2-5, the V gene TRBV30, with a tentative D call TRBD1 (7 bases). The length of the CDR3 is 14 residues. V lost 2 bases, J lost 4 bases, and 14 bases lay in between. The germline CDR1 and CDR2 sequences are GTSNPN and SVGIG (reference sequence). The CDR3 DNA reads TGTGCCTGGAGTCGCCCAGGGGGGATAGAGACCCAGTACTTC. Translation: CAWSRPGGIETQYF.

The gene calls are TRBV5-4 and TRBJ2-7; the match to TRBD1 covers 9 bases. With 0 bases clipped from V and 4 bases from J, the junction kept 8 bases outside the gene matches. Looked up from germline, CDR1 is SGHNT and CDR2 is YYREEE (reference sequence). The CDR3 sequence is 16 residues long. The CDR3 coding sequence is TGTGCCAGCAGCTTGGGATCCGGGACAGGGCCGTACGAGCAGTACTTC. Translation gives CASSLGSGTGPYEQYF.

The rearrangement joins TRBV30 to TRBJ1-6, with D perhaps TRBD1 (5 bases). The V and J ends lost 2 bases and 8 bases respectively, with 13 bases between them. The CDR3 covers 14 residues. Per the germline V gene, CDR1 is GTSNPN and CDR2 is SVGIG (reference sequence). Here the CDR3 DNA reads TGTGCCTGGAGTCTACGGGACGGTTATTCACCCCTCCACTTT. Residues: CAWSLRDGYSPLHF.

This clone was picked up a small number of times. The rearrangement links TRBV20-1 to TRBJ1-1; no firm D call. The CDR3 is 11 residues long. The germline V gene has CDR1 DFQATT and CDR2 SNEGSKA (reference sequence). CDR3 in DNA: TGCAGGGGTTCCCTGAACACTGAAGCTTTCTTT. Translating gives CRGSLNTEAFF.

The chain links TRBV19 to TRBJ2-7, with TRBD2 matching over 8 bases. This CDR3 comprises 15 residues. The V gene's germline CDR1 is LNHDA and CDR2 SQIVND (reference sequence). Trimming removed 6 bases from V and 2 bases from J; junction bases left unmatched: 9. CDR3 loop: CASRTRTSLAYEQYF. The CDR3 DNA follows: TGTGCCAGTAGAACGAGGACTAGCCTAGCCTACGAGCAGTACTTC. Using reference TRBV19 and TRBJ2-7 for the parts outside the CDR3, the full variable domain is DGGITQSPKYLFRKEGQNVTLSCEQNLNHDAMYWYRQDPGQGLRLIYYSQIVNDFQKGDIAEGYSVSREKKESFPLTVTSAQKNPTAFYLCASRTRTSLAYEQYFGPGTRLTVT.

This sequence joins TRBV14 and TRBJ2-7; 8 bases line up with TRBD1. CDR1 SGHDN and CDR2 FVKESK come from the germline V gene. This CDR3 has 13 residues. V gave up 4 bases and J gave up 6 bases; unmatched junction bases: 5. The CDR3 bases are TGTGCCAGCAGCCTGGACAGGGCGGGCGAGCAGTACTTC. Translation gives CASSLDRAGEQYF.

The rearrangement uses TRBV2 and TRBJ2-1, with unresolved D. This CDR3 spans 15 amino acids. Per germline, CDR1 SNHLY and CDR2 FYNNEI. V gave up 7 bases and J gave up 1 base, with 14 bases separating them. DNA of the CDR3: TGTGCCAGCACCGGTAGGAGCTATTCCTACAATGAGCAGTTCTTC. This gives the protein CASTGRSYSYNEQFF.

CDR3 amino acids: CASSATSSGLSTDTQYF. In DNA form, the CDR3 reads TGTGCCAGCAGCGCAACCTCCTCAGGACTAAGCACAGATACGCAGTATTTT. The chain is built from TRBV9 and TRBJ2-3; a weak D match, TRBD2 (6 bases). Trimming shortened V by 3 bases and J by 0 bases, and 17 bases separated the two germline ends. Germline V gene data show CDR1 as SGDLS and CDR2 as YYNGEE. The CDR3 extends over 17 amino acids. Full variable domain (missing parts from reference TRBV9 and TRBJ2-3): DSGVTQTPKHLITATGQRVTLRCSPRSGDLSVYWYQQSLDQGLQFLIQYYNGEERAKGNILERFSAQQFPDLHSELNLSSLELGDSALYFCASSATSSGLSTDTQYFGPGTRLTVL.

The chain combines TRBV5-4 with TRBJ2-7, with 10 positions matching TRBD1. The germline CDR1 and CDR2 sequences are SGHNT and YYREEE (reference sequence). With V trimmed by 3 bases and J by 4 bases, 4 bases remained unmatched. The CDR3 has 14 residues. The CDR3 reads CASSYRQGAYEQYF. CDR3 bases: TGTGCCAGCAGCTACAGACAGGGGGCTTACGAGCAGTACTTC.

V gene TRBV7-8 combines with J gene TRBJ2-2; TRBD1 is a possible D gene (6 bases). The germline V gene has CDR1 SGHVS and CDR2 FQNEAQ. The CDR3 totals 16 residues. V shed 5 bases and J shed 0 bases, with 13 bases lying between them. DNA of the CDR3: TGTGCCAGCAGCGCCTACAGGGTTCCGAACACCGGGGAGCTGTTTTTT. It translates to CASSAYRVPNTGELFF.

This chain connects TRBV11-1 to TRBJ2-7; 7 nucleotides agree with TRBD2. CDR1 and CDR2 from the germline V gene are SGHAT and FQDESV (reference sequence). The CDR3 sequence is 14 residues long. V was pared by 6 bases and J by 2 bases, with 7 bases of the junction left unmatched. CDR3 sequence: CASRSGTTTYEQYF. CDR3 in DNA: TGTGCCAGCAGGTCTGGGACTACTACCTACGAGCAGTACTTC.

V usage is TRBV4-2 and J usage is TRBJ2-2, with D uncertain. The V and J ends lost 5 bases and 4 bases respectively, with 14 bases between them. Germline V gene sequence: CDR1 LGHNA, CDR2 YNFKEQ. This CDR3 region has 15 residues. The CDR3 bases are TGTGCCAGCAGCACGCAACGAGGAAGCACCGGGGAGCTGTTTTTT. Translating gives CASSTQRGSTGELFF.

The CDR3 sequence is CAWSAGTSGESSYNEQFF. DNA for the CDR3: TGTGCCTGGAGCGCCGGGACTAGCGGGGAAAGCTCCTACAATGAGCAGTTCTTC. The chain is built from TRBV30 and TRBJ2-1; TRBD2 agrees at 13 bases. The V and J ends lost 3 bases and 0 bases, in that order; junction bases with no gene match: 8. Germline loops: CDR1 GTSNPN, CDR2 SVGIG (reference sequence). The CDR3 sequence is 18 residues long.

The chain combines TRBV7-2 with TRBJ2-5; 12 nucleotides align to TRBD1. Trimming took 5 bases from V and 11 from J; bases not matched to a gene: 15. The CDR3 consists of 16 residues. Germline assignment: CDR1 SGHTA and CDR2 FQGNSA. The CDR3 sequence is CASSQVPGQGAREQYF. The CDR3, as DNA: TGTGCCAGCAGCCAAGTTCCGGGACAGGGGGCGAGGGAGCAGTACTTC.

V gene TRBV9 combines with J gene TRBJ2-3; D might be TRBD2 (6 bases). The length of the CDR3 is 15 residues. Germline CDR1 SGDLS, CDR2 YYNGEE. V gave up 0 bases and J gave up 2 bases, with 10 bases separating them. The CDR3: CASSVAGGVTDTQYF. The CDR3 nucleotides are TGTGCCAGCAGCGTAGCAGGAGGGGTCACAGATACGCAGTATTTT.

The V and J genes are TRBV6-1 and TRBJ2-3; 9 bases map to TRBD2. Germline V CDR1 and CDR2: MNHNS, SASEGT. The CDR3 totals 17 residues. J was trimmed by 4 bases and V by 1 base; bases with no gene match: 9. CDR3 region: CASSEGGGGGAPDTQYF. DNA for the CDR3: TGTGCCAGCAGTGAAGGCGGGGGCGGGGGGGCCCCAGATACGCAGTATTTT.